The T cell receptor (beta chain) described here comes from a study of vaccination effects on CD4 cells after COVID-19. Study-level points and caveats: Long after vaccination, the clones induced by infection and by vaccine shrank markedly in size.

The sample holds a few counts of this clone. What it binds is unknown. Assay used: immunoSEQ multiplex PCR; TCRdb lists only in-frame clones, some missing. This sample has some 31,000 clones, with 70% found just once. At the end of roughly 9 days of culture, CD4+ T cells were isolated. Germline CDR1 and CDR2: SGHAT and FQNNGV. The germline V and J ends were trimmed by 2 bases and 1 base, with 11 bases remaining between them. The CDR3 runs to 15 residues. The specimen comprised CD4+ T cells from PBMCs cultured without peptide, sampled before COVID-19 vaccination. The sequence came from a human donor who received a COVID-19 vaccine. V is TRBV11-2 and J is TRBJ1-1; D is uncertain. The CDR3 loop reads CASSLLGRANTEAFF. DNA of the CDR3: TGTGCCAGCAGCTTACTAGGGAGAGCGAACACTGAAGCTTTCTTT.